Listed here are 24 T cell receptor beta chains from one sample, sequenced in a study of T cell responses to AZD1222 COVID-19 vaccine. The table came from immunoSEQ multiplex PCR; TCRdb's copy has only in-frame clones and leaves some out. This table holds about 150,000 clones, approximately 90% found once. Sequences were derived from peripheral blood, sampled on day 0 of AZD1222 vaccination. These receptors came from an adult in good health.

A note on this clone: Different DNA sequences within this sample yield the same CDR3. The rearrangement uses TRBV7-2 and TRBJ2-7; D is unclear. The CDR3 consists of 13 residues. Deletions cut 0 bases from V and 0 bases from J, with 3 bases between. Germline lookup yields CDR1 SGHTA and CDR2 FQGNSA. In DNA, the CDR3 is TGTGCCAGCAGCTTAGCCCACTCCTACGAGCAGTACTTC. Its protein product is CASSLAHSYEQYF.

The V and J genes are TRBV11-2 and TRBJ1-3; D gene ambiguous. The CDR3 length is 15 residues. Per germline, CDR1 SGHAT and CDR2 FQNNGV. Trimming removed 4 bases from V and 0 bases from J, with 10 bases in between. CDR3 residues: CASSSGVHSGNTIYF. Written as DNA, the CDR3 is TGTGCCAGCAGCTCTGGAGTTCACTCTGGAAACACCATATATTTT. Looking up the rest from reference TRBV11-2 and TRBJ1-3 gives the full variable domain: EAGVAQSPRYKIIEKRQSVAFWCNPISGHATLYWYQQILGQGPKLLIQFQNNGVVDDSQLPKDRFSAERLKGVDSTLKIQPAKLEDSAVYLCASSSGVHSGNTIYFGEGSWLTVV.

The V and J genes are TRBV18 and TRBJ1-1; 12 bases map to TRBD1. V shed 3 bases and J 9 bases; nucleotides not matched to a gene: 5. In germline, CDR1 is KGHSH, CDR2 LQKENI. The CDR3 is 14 amino acids. The CDR3 sequence is CASSPSGTGGQAFF. The CDR3 DNA follows: TGTGCCAGCTCACCGTCTGGGACAGGGGGCCAAGCTTTCTTT. Together with reference TRBV18 and TRBJ1-1, the CDR3 gives the full variable domain: NAGVMQNPRHLVRRRGQEARLRCSPMKGHSHVYWYRQLPEEGLKFMVYLQKENIIDESGMPKERFSAEFPKEGPSILRIQQVVRGDSAAYFCASSPSGTGGQAFFGQGTRLTVV.

The chain is built from TRBV27 and TRBJ1-1; possibly TRBD1 for D (5 bases). V lost 5 bases to trimming and J lost 0 bases, with 10 bases between them. This CDR3 is 14 amino acids long. Germline assignment: CDR1 MNHEY and CDR2 SMNVEV (reference sequence). CDR3 DNA sequence: TGTGCCAGCAGTCTCCAGGGACTGAACACTGAAGCTTTCTTT. Its protein is CASSLQGLNTEAFF.

This chain joins TRBV5-1 and TRBJ1-2; 7 bases map to TRBD1. V dropped 4 bases and J dropped 2; count of bases not matched to a gene: 8. CDR3 length equals 15 residues. Germline CDR1 is SGHRS and CDR2 is YFSETQ. This CDR3 reads CASSPWTGTNYGYTF. For the CDR3, the DNA is TGCGCCAGCAGCCCTTGGACAGGAACGAACTATGGCTACACCTTC.

In this sample, this clone turned up once. The chain has TRBV2 and TRBJ2-2; no clear D. Looked up from germline, CDR1 is SNHLY and CDR2 is FYNNEI. The CDR3 is 14 amino acids. With 9 bases removed from V and 1 base from J, the gap between germline ends came to 12 bases. The CDR3 reads CARSLAGNTGELFF. CDR3 coding DNA: TGTGCCAGGAGTTTGGCAGGGAACACCGGGGAGCTGTTTTTT.

Written as DNA, the CDR3 is TGTGCCAGCAGCGGGACAGGGGGCTACGATGGCTACACCTTC. This sequence encodes CASSGTGGYDGYTF. The chain combines TRBV5-4 with TRBJ1-2; TRBD1 matches 12 bases. The V gene end was trimmed by 4 bases and the J gene end by 6 bases; junction bases not matched to a gene: 4. Germline assignment: CDR1 SGHNT and CDR2 YYREEE (reference sequence). This CDR3 comprises 14 residues.

The V call is TRBV6-5, the J call TRBJ1-6, with D perhaps TRBD1 (6 bases). In germline, CDR1 is MNHEY, CDR2 SVGAGI. Deletions cut 4 bases from V and 6 bases from J, with 13 bases between. This CDR3 comprises 15 residues. CDR3 sequence reads: CASSSRRDINSPLHF. The CDR3 DNA sequence: TGTGCCAGCAGTTCCCGCCGGGACATTAATTCACCCCTCCACTTT.

This clone came up a few times. The chain is built from TRBV6-5 and TRBJ1-1; the D is unclear. This CDR3 has 12 amino acids. Germline loops: CDR1 MNHEY, CDR2 SVGAGI. Trimming cost V 6 bases and J 4 bases, with 9 bases left between them. CDR3 loop: CASRRSGTEAFF. The CDR3 DNA reads TGTGCCAGCAGGAGAAGTGGCACTGAAGCTTTCTTT.

This clone was detected ten times or more. The chain has TRBV19 and TRBJ1-1; no clear D. Trimming stripped 6 bases from V and 1 base from J, with 6 bases between. The CDR3 sequence is 12 residues long. In germline, CDR1 is LNHDA, CDR2 SQIVND (reference sequence). Written as DNA, the CDR3 is TGTGCCAGTAGCCAGAGGAACACTGAAGCTTTCTTT. Its translation: CASSQRNTEAFF.

The rearrangement joins TRBV7-9 to TRBJ1-4, with D hard to call. Looked up from germline, CDR1 is SEHNR and CDR2 is FQNEAQ (reference sequence). V lost 5 bases, J lost 8 bases, and 12 bases lay in between. The CDR3 has 13 amino acids. CDR3 DNA sequence: TGTGCCAGCAGCGCCCTGGAGGTCGAAAAACTGTTTTTT. Translated, it gives CASSALEVEKLFF.

This clone was found once. The J gene is TRBJ2-4, the V gene TRBV5-4; no reliable D call. The CDR3 runs to 16 residues. The V end lost 3 bases, the J end lost 2 bases, and 15 bases lay between the germline ends. Per the germline V gene, CDR1 is SGHNT and CDR2 is YYREEE (reference sequence). The CDR3 spells CASSSSRLITKNIQYF. Here the CDR3 DNA reads TGTGCCAGCAGCTCGAGCAGACTGATAACCAAAAACATTCAGTACTTC.

The chain's CDR3 is CASSQGWGATAYGYTF. The CDR3 DNA follows: TGCGCCAGCAGCCAAGGTTGGGGAGCAACAGCCTATGGCTACACCTTC. This rearrangement joins TRBV4-3 to TRBJ1-2, with D unclear. Trimming pared 1 base from V and 4 bases from J, leaving 16 bases between. This CDR3 comprises 16 residues. Germline V CDR1 and CDR2: LGHNA, YSLEER.

This clone has just a few counts. The V gene is TRBV25-1, the J gene TRBJ1-4, with D hard to call. Germline values: CDR1 MGHDK, CDR2 SYGVNS. V lost 3 bases to trimming and J lost 6 bases, with 11 bases between them. The CDR3 is 14 residues long. Here the CDR3 DNA reads TGTGCCAGCAGTGATCGACATTCTGATGAAAAACTGTTTTTT. It yields the protein CASSDRHSDEKLFF.

The chain couples TRBV28 to TRBJ1-2; a possible D gene is TRBD1 (6 bases). This CDR3 region has 13 residues. Germline CDR1 reads MDHEN; CDR2 reads SYDVKM. The V end was cut by 8 bases, the J end by 4 bases, with 14 bases between. CDR3 in amino acids: CASGGGAGYGYTF. The CDR3 DNA reads as TGTGCCAGCGGGGGGGGCGCGGGCTATGGCTACACCTTC.

The chain employs TRBV2 and TRBJ2-1; D tentatively reads TRBD1 or TRBD2 (6 bases each). The CDR3 spans 17 residues. Trimming stripped 0 bases from V and 1 base from J, with 13 bases between. Germline V gives CDR1 SNHLY, CDR2 FYNNEI. The CDR3 DNA follows: TGTGCCAGCAGTGAAGCTAGACAGGCGGGATCCTACAATGAGCAGTTCTTC. Its protein is CASSEARQAGSYNEQFF. The variable domain in full, with the rest retrieved from reference TRBV2 and TRBJ2-1, is EPEVTQTPSHQVTQMGQEVILRCVPISNHLYFYWYRQILGQKVEFLVSFYNNEISEKSEIFDDQFSVERPDGSNFTLKIRSTKLEDSAMYFCASSEARQAGSYNEQFFGPGTRLTVL.

V and J are TRBV5-4 and TRBJ1-1; 11 bases are shared with TRBD1. CDR1 SGHNT and CDR2 YYREEE come from the germline V gene (reference sequence). V shed 4 bases, J shed 5 bases, and the junction held 4 bases outside the gene matches. This CDR3 spans 14 amino acids. The CDR3 DNA follows: TGTGCCAGCAGCAAGGGACAGGGGGTGACTGAAGCTTTCTTT. The encoded protein is CASSKGQGVTEAFF. Using reference TRBV5-4 and TRBJ1-1 for the parts outside the CDR3, the full variable domain is ETGVTQSPTHLIKTRGQQVTLRCSSQSGHNTVSWYQQALGQGPQFIFQYYREEENGRGNFPPRFSGLQFPNYSSELNVNALELDDSALYLCASSKGQGVTEAFFGQGTRLTVV.

The chain has TRBV6-4 and TRBJ1-1, with D maybe TRBD1 (5 bases). The V and J ends lost 4 bases and 7 bases respectively, with 16 bases between them. The CDR3 spans 14 residues. Germline CDR1 reads MRHNA; CDR2 reads SNTAGT. CDR3 amino acids: CASSVTPQGGEAFF. CDR3 coding DNA: TGTGCCAGCAGTGTCACCCCGCAGGGAGGTGAAGCTTTCTTT.

The genes are TRBV5-1 and TRBJ1-6; TRBD1 is a possible D gene (5 bases). Trimming left V 2 bases short and J 3 bases short, with 18 bases between. CDR1 is SGHRS, CDR2 YFSETQ, per germline. The CDR3 has 18 amino acids. For the CDR3, the DNA is TGCGCCAGCAGCTTTGGTCAGGGTTCCAATTTCTATAATTCACCCCTCCACTTT. Protein: CASSFGQGSNFYNSPLHF. The variable domain in full, with the rest retrieved from reference TRBV5-1 and TRBJ1-6, is KAGVTQTPRYLIKTRGQQVTLSCSPISGHRSVSWYQQTPGQGLQFLFEYFSETQRNKGNFPGRFSGRQFSNSRSEMNVSTLELGDSALYLCASSFGQGSNFYNSPLHFGNGTRLTVT.

On this clone itself: One end of the junction does not line up with germline, which may come from a read error. The rearrangement uses TRBV5-4 and TRBJ1-1; the match to TRBD1 covers 7 bases. Germline assignment: CDR1 SGHNT and CDR2 YYREEE (reference sequence). CDR3 length equals 15 residues. CDR3 residues: CASSLVPTGNAEAFF. The CDR3 nucleotides are TGTGCCAGCAGCTTGGTTCCGACAGGGAACGCTGAAGCTTTCTTT.

The chain is built from TRBV10-3 and TRBJ2-1, with 9 bases identical to TRBD2. The V gene end was trimmed by 8 bases and the J gene end by 5 bases; junction bases not matched to a gene: 1. The germline V gene encodes CDR1 ENHRY and CDR2 SYGVKD. This CDR3 comprises 12 residues. The CDR3 DNA reads as TGTGCCATCGGCGGGGGGGACAATGAGCAGTTCTTC. Amino acid sequence: CAIGGGDNEQFF.

The V call is TRBV19, the J call TRBJ1-3; possibly TRBD1 for D (6 bases). Trimming took 5 bases from V and 0 from J, leaving 14 bases between them. The germline V gene encodes CDR1 LNHDA and CDR2 SQIVND (reference sequence). The CDR3 is 16 amino acids. CDR3 in amino acids: CASSGRQASSGNTIYF. The CDR3 DNA reads TGTGCCAGTAGTGGTCGACAGGCCAGCTCTGGAAACACCATATATTTT.

The J gene is TRBJ2-7, the V gene TRBV19, with D perhaps matching TRBD2 (6 bases). Germline V gives CDR1 LNHDA, CDR2 SQIVND (reference sequence). V lost 5 bases and J lost 3, with 20 bases in between. This CDR3 comprises 16 residues. The DNA of the CDR3 is TGTGCCAGTAGTGTGATACCGGGACTCTCAAACTACGAGCAGTACTTC. This translates into CASSVIPGLSNYEQYF.

The genes are TRBV28 and TRBJ1-2; D call uncertain. From germline, CDR1 is MDHEN and CDR2 SYDVKM. The V gene lost 5 bases and the J gene lost 4 bases, with 14 bases spanning the gap. The CDR3 length is 14 residues. CDR3 nucleotide sequence: TGTGCCAGCAGTCTCGCACAGAGAACCTATGGCTACACCTTC. Translating gives CASSLAQRTYGYTF.